Listed below are T cell receptor beta chains from one sample, sequenced in a study of cytomegalovirus exposure and HLA in healthy donors. Measured with immunoSEQ multiplex PCR; TCRdb has only the in-frame clones, and not every one. The sample holds 45,000 or so clones; about 78% are singletons and the top ten take approximately 3.5%. The sample consisted of PBMCs. The receptors stem from a woman in her twenties or thirties in good health and CMV-seronegative. CDR3s include the opening cysteine and the closing phenylalanine or tryptophan. D genes are given only for firm matches. Rows give clone size only sometimes, using once, few, many, or a class for an expanded clone.

d_gene: TRBD2; j_gene: TRBJ2-1; abundance: once; v_gene: TRBV7-7; CDR3nt: TGTGCCAGCAGCGCCGGGACTAGCGGGAGCAATGAGCAGTTCTTC; CDR3aa: CASSAGTSGSNEQFF
d_gene: -; j_gene: TRBJ2-1; abundance: -; v_gene: TRBV14; CDR3nt: TGTGCCAGCAGCCAAGATCCTCCTAGCCAATCCTACAATGAGCAGTTCTTC; CDR3aa: CASSQDPPSQSYNEQFF
d_gene: -; j_gene: TRBJ1-5; abundance: -; v_gene: TRBV27; CDR3nt: TGTGCCAGCAGTTCGGGGATGAGCAATCAGCCCCAGCATTTT; CDR3aa: CASSSGMSNQPQHF
d_gene: TRBD2; j_gene: TRBJ2-7; abundance: -; v_gene: TRBV28; CDR3nt: TGTGCCAGCAGTTCTAGCGGGGGGCTGACCTACGAGCAGTACTTC; CDR3aa: CASSSSGGLTYEQYF
d_gene: TRBD1; j_gene: TRBJ2-2; abundance: -; v_gene: TRBV11-3; CDR3nt: TGTGCCAGCTCCAGGGGGATTAACACCGGGGAGCTGTTTTTT; CDR3aa: CASSRGINTGELFF
d_gene: TRBD2; j_gene: TRBJ2-5; abundance: -; v_gene: TRBV10-3; CDR3nt: TGTGCCATCAGTGCCTCGACTAGCGGGGACCAAGAGACCCAGTACTTC; CDR3aa: CAISASTSGDQETQYF
d_gene: TRBD1; j_gene: TRBJ1-2; abundance: -; v_gene: TRBV28; CDR3nt: TGTGCCAGCAACATAGGGACAGGGGGCGGCTACACCTTC; CDR3aa: CASNIGTGGGYTF
d_gene: TRBD1; j_gene: TRBJ1-2; abundance: -; v_gene: TRBV28; CDR3nt: TGTGCCAGCCGACAGGGGAACTATGGCTACATCTTC; CDR3aa: CASRQGNYGYIF
d_gene: -; j_gene: TRBJ2-7; abundance: few; v_gene: TRBV1; CDR3nt: TGCACCAGCAGAGAAGTCTACCGGACTAGCGGGTTCCACGAGCAGTACTTC; CDR3aa: CTSREVYRTSGFHEQYF
d_gene: TRBD2; j_gene: TRBJ2-7; abundance: -; v_gene: TRBV6-5; CDR3nt: TGTGCCAGCAGTCGACTAGCGGCCTACGAGCAGTACTTC; CDR3aa: CASSRLAAYEQYF
d_gene: -; j_gene: TRBJ2-1; abundance: -; v_gene: TRBV9; CDR3nt: TGTGCCAGCAGCGTAGCTAACCCCGACTACAATGAGCAGTTCTTC; CDR3aa: CASSVANPDYNEQFF